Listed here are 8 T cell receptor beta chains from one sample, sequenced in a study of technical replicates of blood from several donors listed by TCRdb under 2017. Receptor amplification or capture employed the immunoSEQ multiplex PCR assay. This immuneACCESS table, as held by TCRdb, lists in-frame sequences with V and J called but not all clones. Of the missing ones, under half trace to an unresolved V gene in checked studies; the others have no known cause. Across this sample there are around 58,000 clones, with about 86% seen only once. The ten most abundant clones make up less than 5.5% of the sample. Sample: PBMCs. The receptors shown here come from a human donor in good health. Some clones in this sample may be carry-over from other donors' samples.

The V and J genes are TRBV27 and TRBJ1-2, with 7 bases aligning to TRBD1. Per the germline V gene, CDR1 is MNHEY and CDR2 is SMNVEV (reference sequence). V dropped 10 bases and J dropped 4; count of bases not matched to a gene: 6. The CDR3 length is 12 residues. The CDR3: CATTGDFYGYTF. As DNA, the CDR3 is TGTGCCACAACAGGGGACTTCTATGGCTACACCTTC.

As DNA, the CDR3 is TGCGCCAGCAGCCAAGGAGGGGGGGGAGCTAACTATGGCTACACCTTC. Amino acids: CASSQGGGGANYGYTF. The rearrangement joins TRBV4-3 to TRBJ1-2; the D gene is possibly TRBD1 (6 bases). CDR1 and CDR2 from the germline V gene are LGHNA and YSLEER. V lost 1 base and J 0 bases, leaving 12 bases between the germline ends. The CDR3 spans 16 residues.

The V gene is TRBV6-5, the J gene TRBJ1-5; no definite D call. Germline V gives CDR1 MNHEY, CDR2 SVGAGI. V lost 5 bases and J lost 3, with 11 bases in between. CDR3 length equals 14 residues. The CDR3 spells CASSRGTFNQPQHF. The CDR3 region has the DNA TGTGCCAGCAGTCGTGGCACCTTCAATCAGCCCCAGCATTTT.

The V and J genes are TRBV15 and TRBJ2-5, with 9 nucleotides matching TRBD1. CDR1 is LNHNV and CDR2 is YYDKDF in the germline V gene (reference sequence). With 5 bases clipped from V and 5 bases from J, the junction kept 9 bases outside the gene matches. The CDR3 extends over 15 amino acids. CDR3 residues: CATSEGQGDWETQYF. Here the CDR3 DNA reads TGTGCCACCAGCGAGGGACAGGGCGATTGGGAGACCCAGTACTTC. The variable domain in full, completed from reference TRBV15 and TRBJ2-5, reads DAMVIQNPRYQVTQFGKPVTLSCSQTLNHNVMYWYQQKSSQAPKLLFHYYDKDFNNEADTPDNFQSRRPNTSFCFLDIRSPGLGDTAMYLCATSEGQGDWETQYFGPGTRLLVL.

The CDR3 region is CASIVDPPSEAFF. The DNA of the CDR3 is TGTGCCAGCATAGTCGATCCTCCATCTGAAGCTTTCTTT. V is TRBV7-9 and J is TRBJ1-1, with no clear D. Looked up from germline, CDR1 is SEHNR and CDR2 is FQNEAQ (reference sequence). CDR3 length equals 13 residues. Trimming left V 7 bases short and J 6 bases short, with 15 bases between.

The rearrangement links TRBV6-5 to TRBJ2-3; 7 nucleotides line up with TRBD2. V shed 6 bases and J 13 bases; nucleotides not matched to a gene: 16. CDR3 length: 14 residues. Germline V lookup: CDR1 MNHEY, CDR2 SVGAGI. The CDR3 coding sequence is TGTGCCAGCAGCCGAGGAAGGGGCGGGAGAGAGGAGTATTTT. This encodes CASSRGRGGREEYF.

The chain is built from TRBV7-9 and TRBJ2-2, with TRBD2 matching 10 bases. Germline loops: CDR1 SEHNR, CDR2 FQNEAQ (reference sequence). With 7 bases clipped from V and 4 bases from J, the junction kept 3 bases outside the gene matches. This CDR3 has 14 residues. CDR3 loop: CASTSSGSTGELFF. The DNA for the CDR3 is TGTGCCAGCACCTCTAGCGGGAGCACCGGGGAGCTGTTTTTT.

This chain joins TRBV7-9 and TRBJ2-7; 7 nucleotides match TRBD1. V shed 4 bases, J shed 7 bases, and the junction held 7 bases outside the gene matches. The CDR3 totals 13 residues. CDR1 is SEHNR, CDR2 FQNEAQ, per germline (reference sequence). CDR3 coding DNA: TGTGCCAGCAGCTCCGACAGGGCTTGGGAGCAGTACTTC. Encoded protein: CASSSDRAWEQYF.